This T cell receptor (beta chain) was captured by sequencing in a study of T cells in Graves' hyperthyroidism and ophthalmopathy. Broader study findings: Most thyroid-expanded clonotypes above 0.001 were also found in blood.

This clonotype has more than one count but fewer than ten. Its antigen is as yet unknown. The V end lost 3 bases, the J end lost 0 bases, and 9 bases lay between the germline ends. The V gene's germline CDR1 is LNHDA and CDR2 SQIVND (reference sequence). The CDR3 is 15 amino acids. TCR beta CDR3 sequences were amplified from RNA transcripts. Primed by the HTBI set, a first-round RT-PCR was run on the TCR CDR3. Via MiXCR, TCRdb re-called the multiplex PCR reads, giving one row per CDR3 protein. This table has 110,000 to 150,000 distinct CDR3 sequences, around 20% appearing once. The TCR sequence derives from a woman aged 50 to 60 with Graves' hyperthyroidism that later progressed to Graves' ophthalmopathy. The material sequenced was blood. The chain links TRBV19 to TRBJ2-1, with TRBD2 as a possible D gene (5 bases). CDR3 coding DNA: TGTGCCAGTAGTATCGTAGCGAGCTCCTACAATGAGCAGTTCTTC. This translates into CASSIVASSYNEQFF.